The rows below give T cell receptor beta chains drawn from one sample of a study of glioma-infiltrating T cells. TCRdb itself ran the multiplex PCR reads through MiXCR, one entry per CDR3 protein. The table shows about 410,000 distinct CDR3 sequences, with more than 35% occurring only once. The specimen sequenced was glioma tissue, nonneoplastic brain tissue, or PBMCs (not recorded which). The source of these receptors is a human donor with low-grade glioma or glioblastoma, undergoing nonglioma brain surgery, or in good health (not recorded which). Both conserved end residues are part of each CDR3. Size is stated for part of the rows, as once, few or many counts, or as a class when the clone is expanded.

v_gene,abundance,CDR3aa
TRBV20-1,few,CSAMSGRVGDTQYF
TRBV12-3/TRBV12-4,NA,CASSLGVGRDTQYF
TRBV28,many,CASSPGQGSYGYTF
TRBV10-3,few,CATSLGGLEYEQYF
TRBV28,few,CASIIGQGYGYTF
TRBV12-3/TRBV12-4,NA,CASSQDVLADYNEQFF
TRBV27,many,CASSFGGSYEQYF
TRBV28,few,CASSPPVDPLWEQYF
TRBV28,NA,CASSFNWLKGAPGNTEAFF
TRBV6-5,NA,CASSYPSNTEAFF
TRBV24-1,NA,CATSDRGQDYGYTF
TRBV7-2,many,CASSPDRNYGYTF
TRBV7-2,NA,CASSLTHLKVF
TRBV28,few,CASSPPLGAGSTEAFF
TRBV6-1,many,CASSSPSRGENYGYTF
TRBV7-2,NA,CASSSGLGPYNEQFF
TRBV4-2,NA,CASSQALGGRETQYF
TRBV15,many,CATSRRLADEQFF
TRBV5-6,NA,CASSLPPGQGVLPLHF
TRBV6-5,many,CASSYGTGKTQYF
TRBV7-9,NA,CASRKGSTDTQYF
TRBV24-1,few,CATSDSGTPGPDTQYF
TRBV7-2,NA,CASSFLGTSIHTDTQYF
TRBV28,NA,CASSLPRTGPNYEQYF
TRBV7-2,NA,CASREQGLDTEAFF
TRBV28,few,CASGFSSGNTIYF
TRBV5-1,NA,CASSQDTTTDTQYF
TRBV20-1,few,CSAGPSGSAETQYF
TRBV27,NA,CASSLSVSGNTGELFF
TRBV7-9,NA,CASSPLGSAYEQYF
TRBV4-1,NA,CASRQDGSGRTRSHEQFF
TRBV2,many,CASSAGQGVNQPQHF
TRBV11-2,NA,CASSSDFNTGELFF
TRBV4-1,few,CASSARADSSLTDTQYF
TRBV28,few,CASSLNPPLFEKNTGELFF
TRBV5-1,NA,CASSPGAGLAGVHEQYF
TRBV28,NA,CASRNRANTEALF
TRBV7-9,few,CASSLRQGVDGYTF
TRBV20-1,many,CSARVGPKNTGELFF
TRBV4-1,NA,CASSQAGAQYNEQFF
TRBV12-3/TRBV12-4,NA,CASAIDSSTDTQYF
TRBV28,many,CASSFYGGGEDTQYF
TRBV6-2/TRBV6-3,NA,CASSYPQGTSEETQYF
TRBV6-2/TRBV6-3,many,CASSPLPEAGRPETQYF
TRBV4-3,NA,CASSQDGYSQETQYF
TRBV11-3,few,CASSPTSGADTQYF
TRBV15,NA,CATSRDRGDQETQYF
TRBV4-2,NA,CASSQVGGGEGAEAFF
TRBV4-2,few,CASRQSGPSTDTQYF
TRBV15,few,CATSRDFDIQYF
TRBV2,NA,CASSEFGGTDTQYF
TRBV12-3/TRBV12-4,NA,CASTTDESGYTF
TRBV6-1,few,CASRLAGDSYEQYF
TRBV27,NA,CATKWGREEVQPQHF